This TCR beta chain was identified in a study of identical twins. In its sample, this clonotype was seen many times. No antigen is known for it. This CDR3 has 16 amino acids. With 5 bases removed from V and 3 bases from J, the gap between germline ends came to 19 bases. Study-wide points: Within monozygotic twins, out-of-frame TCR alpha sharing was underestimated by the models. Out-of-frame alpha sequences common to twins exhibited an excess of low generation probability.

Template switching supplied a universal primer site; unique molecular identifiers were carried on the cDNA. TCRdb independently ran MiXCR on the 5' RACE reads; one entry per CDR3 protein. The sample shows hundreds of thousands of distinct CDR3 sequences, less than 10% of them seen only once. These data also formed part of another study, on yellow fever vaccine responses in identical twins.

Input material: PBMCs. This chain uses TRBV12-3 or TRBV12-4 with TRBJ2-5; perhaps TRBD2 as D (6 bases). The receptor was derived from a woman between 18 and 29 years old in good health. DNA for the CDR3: TGTGCCAGCAGTGCGTATCTCTCCGGGACTGAAGAGACCCAGTACTTC. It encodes CASSAYLSGTEETQYF.